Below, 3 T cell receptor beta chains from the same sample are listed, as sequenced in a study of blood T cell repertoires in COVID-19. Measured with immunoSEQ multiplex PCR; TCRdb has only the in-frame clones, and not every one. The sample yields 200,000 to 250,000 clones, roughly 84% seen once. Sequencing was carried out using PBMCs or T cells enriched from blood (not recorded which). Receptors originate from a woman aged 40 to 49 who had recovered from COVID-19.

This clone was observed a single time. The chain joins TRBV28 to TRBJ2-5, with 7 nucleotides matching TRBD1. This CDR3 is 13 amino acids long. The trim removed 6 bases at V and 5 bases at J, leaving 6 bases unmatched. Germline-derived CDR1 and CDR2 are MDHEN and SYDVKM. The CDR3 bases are TGTGCCAGCAGAGGGACAGCCCGGGAGACCCAGTACTTC. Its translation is CASRGTARETQYF.

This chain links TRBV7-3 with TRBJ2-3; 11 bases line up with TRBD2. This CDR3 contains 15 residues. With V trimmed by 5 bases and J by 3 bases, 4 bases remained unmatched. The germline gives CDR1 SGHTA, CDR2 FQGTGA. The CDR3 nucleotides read TGTGCCAGCAGCCCAACTAGCGGGAGAACAGATACGCAGTATTTT. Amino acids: CASSPTSGRTDTQYF.

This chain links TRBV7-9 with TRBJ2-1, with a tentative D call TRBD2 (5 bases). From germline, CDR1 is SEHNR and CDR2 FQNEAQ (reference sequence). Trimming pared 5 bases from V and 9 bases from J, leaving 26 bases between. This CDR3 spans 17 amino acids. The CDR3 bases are TGTGCCAGCAGCGCCTATATTGGGTTTGGGGTCACTAGTGAGCAGTTCTTC. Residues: CASSAYIGFGVTSEQFF.